One and the same sample provided the 21 T cell receptor beta chains below, sequenced in a study of sequential checkpoint blockade in melanoma. The assay was immunoSEQ multiplex PCR, and TCRdb's table has in-frame clones only and misses some. Here the sample spans nearly 11,000 clones, under 85% being singletons. The sample's treatment: randomized to nivolumab then ipilimumab (arm A) or the reverse (arm B). Sample: CD8+ T cells sorted from blood (inferred from file names), taken from a patient given nivolumab and ipilimumab in sequence. These receptors all stem from a human donor with melanoma.

The rearrangement links TRBV11-3 to TRBJ1-2; 9 positions agree with TRBD1. V shed 5 bases, J shed 8 bases, and the junction held 6 bases outside the gene matches. CDR3 length equals 13 residues. The germline CDR1 and CDR2 sequences are SGHNT and YENEEA. The CDR3 is CASSPGQGGGYTF. DNA of the CDR3: TGTGCCAGCAGCCCGGGACAGGGAGGAGGCTACACCTTC.

The CDR3 spells CASSKTTGTSDEQYF. The CDR3 DNA reads TGTGCCAGCAGCAAAACCACCGGGACTAGCGACGAGCAGTACTTC. V is TRBV4-2 and J is TRBJ2-7, with 10 bases lining up with TRBD2. Germline loops: CDR1 LGHNA, CDR2 YNFKEQ. Germline trimming cut 5 bases from V and 5 bases from J; bases unmatched to any gene: 9. The CDR3 totals 15 residues.

The chain carries TRBV11-2 and TRBJ2-7; the D gene is possibly TRBD1 (5 bases). Trimming pared 6 bases from V and 2 bases from J, leaving 8 bases between. Per germline, CDR1 SGHAT and CDR2 FQNNGV. The CDR3 contains 12 residues. In DNA, the CDR3 is TGTGCCAGCAGAAGGGGCACCTACGAGCAGTACTTC. Translating gives CASRRGTYEQYF.

The V call is TRBV2, the J call TRBJ2-7, with TRBD1 identical over 12 bases. The CDR3 loop spans 15 amino acids. The V gene end was trimmed by 4 bases and the J gene end by 2 bases; junction bases not matched to a gene: 3. Germline V gives CDR1 SNHLY, CDR2 FYNNEI. The DNA for the CDR3 is TGTGCCAGCAGTGGGGGGACAGGGGGCCCCTACGAGCAGTACTTC. It translates to CASSGGTGGPYEQYF.

The chain uses TRBV5-1 and TRBJ2-7, with 7 bases matching TRBD1. The CDR3 covers 14 residues. The V gene end was trimmed by 3 bases and the J gene end by 7 bases; junction bases not matched to a gene: 10. Germline CDR1 SGHRS, CDR2 YFSETQ. The CDR3 reads CASSSPATGNEQYF. The CDR3 DNA reads as TGCGCCAGCAGCTCCCCGGCGACAGGGAATGAGCAGTACTTC.

This clone was observed once. The chain combines TRBV29-1 with TRBJ2-3; D remains ambiguous. The ends were cut back, 4 bases at V and 4 bases at J, with 9 bases in the middle. The CDR3 has 12 residues. From germline, CDR1 is SQVTM and CDR2 ANQGSEA. CDR3 sequence reads: CSVGQLSDTQYF. The CDR3 DNA follows: TGCAGCGTTGGGCAGTTATCAGATACGCAGTATTTT.

There are a few counts of this clone. The J gene is TRBJ2-3, the V gene TRBV6-1; 14 bases agree with TRBD2. CDR1 and CDR2 from the germline V gene are MNHNS and SASEGT. The CDR3 has 15 residues. V shed 3 bases, J shed 4 bases, and the junction held 0 bases outside the gene matches. CDR3 DNA: TGTGCCAGCAGTGAGGGACTAGCGGGAGCAGATACGCAGTATTTT. Its translation: CASSEGLAGADTQYF.

The chain is built from TRBV6-1 and TRBJ2-7; 7 positions agree with TRBD2. CDR3 length: 13 amino acids. The germline gives CDR1 MNHNS, CDR2 SASEGT. The ends lost 2 bases at V and 4 bases at J; junction bases unmatched: 2. This CDR3 reads CASSEWGGYEQYF. The CDR3 bases are TGTGCCAGCAGTGAATGGGGGGGGTACGAGCAGTACTTC.

V is TRBV5-8 and J is TRBJ1-1, with 11 nucleotides matching TRBD1. The CDR3 is 15 amino acids. Germline V gene sequence: CDR1 SGHTS, CDR2 YDEGEE. Trimming took 2 bases from V and 3 from J; bases not matched to a gene: 3. CDR3 loop: CASSLGQGAYTEAFF. The CDR3 DNA is TGTGCCAGCAGCTTAGGACAGGGGGCGTACACTGAAGCTTTCTTT.

The chain carries TRBV2 and TRBJ2-5; TRBD2 is a possible D gene (5 bases). CDR1 and CDR2 from the germline V gene are SNHLY and FYNNEI. This CDR3 has 12 amino acids. V was trimmed by 10 bases and J by 11 bases, leaving 20 bases between them. The CDR3 here is CATRAGGLEQYF. CDR3 bases: TGTGCCACCCGGGCGGGTGGTTTGGAGCAGTACTTC.

The J gene is TRBJ2-2, the V gene TRBV30, with 10 bases identical to TRBD2. V lost 4 bases to trimming and J lost 5 bases; unmatched junction nucleotides: 7. The CDR3 consists of 15 residues. The germline CDR1 and CDR2 sequences are GTSNPN and SVGIG (reference sequence). This CDR3 reads CAWKAGGPETGELFF. The CDR3 coding sequence is TGTGCCTGGAAAGCGGGAGGGCCGGAGACCGGGGAGCTGTTTTTT.

The rearrangement uses TRBV6-5 and TRBJ1-5; tentatively, D is TRBD1 (5 bases). The V end lost 5 bases, the J end lost 7 bases, and 12 bases lay between the germline ends. The length of the CDR3 is 13 residues. CDR1 MNHEY and CDR2 SVGAGI come from the germline V gene. The CDR3 reads CASSVQEPQPQHF. In nucleotides, the CDR3 is TGTGCCAGCAGTGTACAGGAACCCCAGCCCCAGCATTTT.

The chain uses TRBV9 and TRBJ2-5, with 9 bases identical to TRBD2. V lost 0 bases, J lost 1 base, and 1 base stayed unmatched. CDR1 is SGDLS and CDR2 is YYNGEE in the germline V gene. The CDR3 covers 15 residues. In nucleotides, the CDR3 is TGTGCCAGCAGCGTAGGACTAGCGGTCCAAGAGACCCAGTACTTC. It specifies CASSVGLAVQETQYF.

The chain carries TRBV19 and TRBJ2-6, with TRBD1 matching over 8 bases. The J segment lost 2 bases and the V segment lost 3 bases, leaving 12 bases of the junction unmatched. The CDR3 length is 19 residues. Germline V gives CDR1 LNHDA, CDR2 SQIVND (reference sequence). The CDR3 sequence is CASSIPPRTGTAGANVLTF. CDR3 nucleotides: TGTGCCAGTAGTATTCCCCCTCGGACAGGGACTGCTGGGGCCAACGTCCTGACTTTC.

This chain connects TRBV6-4 to TRBJ2-2; no firm D call. CDR1 MRHNA and CDR2 SNTAGT come from the germline V gene. This CDR3 is built from 13 residues. With 3 bases removed from V and 6 bases from J, the gap between germline ends came to 8 bases. The CDR3 loop is CASSEDSPGELFF. The CDR3 bases are TGTGCCAGCAGTGAAGATAGCCCCGGGGAGCTGTTTTTT.

V is TRBV4-2 and J is TRBJ2-2; a possible D gene is TRBD2 (5 bases). Trimming cost V 0 bases and J 9 bases, with 8 bases left between them. The CDR3 is 13 residues long. Germline V lookup: CDR1 LGHNA, CDR2 YNFKEQ. The CDR3 is CASSQDSDRELFF. The DNA for the CDR3 is TGTGCCAGCAGCCAAGATAGCGACCGGGAGCTGTTTTTT.

CDR3 nucleotides: TGTGCCAGCAGCTTGCCGGGACAGCTTTATGGCTACACCTTC. Protein sequence: CASSLPGQLYGYTF. The J gene is TRBJ1-2, the V gene TRBV5-6; TRBD1 agrees at 7 bases. The V and J ends lost 1 base and 5 bases, in that order; junction bases with no gene match: 5. Per germline, CDR1 SGHDT and CDR2 YYEEEE. The CDR3 has 14 amino acids. The entire variable domain, with the rest obtained from reference TRBV5-6 and TRBJ1-2, is as follows: DAGVTQSPTHLIKTRGQQVTLRCSPKSGHDTVSWYQQALGQGPQFIFQYYEEEERQRGNFPDRFSGHQFPNYSSELNVNALLLGDSALYLCASSLPGQLYGYTFGSGTRLTVV.

This clone is a singleton in its sample. This chain uses TRBV2 with TRBJ2-2, with 8 bases matching TRBD1. The V and J ends lost 10 bases and 4 bases, in that order; junction bases with no gene match: 2. Looked up from germline, CDR1 is SNHLY and CDR2 is FYNNEI. There are 12 residues in the CDR3. CDR3 protein: CANDRGTGELFF. CDR3 bases: TGTGCCAACGACAGGGGCACCGGGGAGCTGTTTTTT.

J is TRBJ2-2 and V is TRBV9; D gene unclear. Germline CDR1 SGDLS, CDR2 YYNGEE. There are 15 residues in the CDR3. V was shortened by 0 bases and J by 0 bases, with 6 bases between the two germline ends. The CDR3 nucleotides are TGTGCCAGCAGCGTAGGATCAGCGAACACCGGGGAGCTGTTTTTT. This gives the protein CASSVGSANTGELFF.

The V gene is TRBV6-5, the J gene TRBJ2-7; 14 nucleotides match TRBD2. After removal of 4 bases from V and 6 bases from J, the junction contained 8 bases not matched to a gene. The CDR3 runs 16 residues. Germline CDR1 MNHEY, CDR2 SVGAGI. The CDR3 loop is CASSSGLAGDLAEQYF. As DNA, the CDR3 is TGTGCCAGCAGTTCGGGACTAGCGGGAGACCTTGCCGAGCAGTACTTC.

The V gene is TRBV5-6, the J gene TRBJ2-7; 7 bases map to TRBD1. The CDR3 runs to 14 residues. From germline, CDR1 is SGHDT and CDR2 YYEEEE. With V trimmed by 2 bases and J by 2 bases, 4 bases remained unmatched. In DNA, the CDR3 is TGTGCCAGCAGCTTCACAGGGGACACCTACGAGCAGTACTTC. Its translation: CASSFTGDTYEQYF.